This T cell receptor beta chain was sequenced in a study of blood T cell repertoires in COVID-19. Turning to the study itself: In each case, the material was cDNA or gDNA derived from T cells, B-cell-depleted T cells, or PBMCs.

Trimming cost V 2 bases and J 8 bases; bases outside gene matches: 6. This CDR3 is 13 amino acids long. The germline gives CDR1 SGHRS, CDR2 YFSETQ. Per the original methods: Nucleated cell counts were estimated from reference gene primer amplification. Sequenced by immunoSEQ multiplex PCR; TCRdb stores in-frame clones only, minus some. V and J calls plus clone size are reproduced from that table; the DNA served to infer D and trimming. Altogether roughly 390,000 clones are present, around 85% being singletons, with the ten largest covering roughly 3.7%. Sequenced input: peripheral blood. V and J are TRBV5-1 and TRBJ1-2; 7 bases agree with TRBD1. The sequence was collected from a woman between 18 and 29 years old with acute or convalescent COVID-19. CDR3 nucleotide sequence: TGCGCCAGCAGCTTCTCGCAGGGGGAAGGCTACACCTTC. Its translation is CASSFSQGEGYTF.